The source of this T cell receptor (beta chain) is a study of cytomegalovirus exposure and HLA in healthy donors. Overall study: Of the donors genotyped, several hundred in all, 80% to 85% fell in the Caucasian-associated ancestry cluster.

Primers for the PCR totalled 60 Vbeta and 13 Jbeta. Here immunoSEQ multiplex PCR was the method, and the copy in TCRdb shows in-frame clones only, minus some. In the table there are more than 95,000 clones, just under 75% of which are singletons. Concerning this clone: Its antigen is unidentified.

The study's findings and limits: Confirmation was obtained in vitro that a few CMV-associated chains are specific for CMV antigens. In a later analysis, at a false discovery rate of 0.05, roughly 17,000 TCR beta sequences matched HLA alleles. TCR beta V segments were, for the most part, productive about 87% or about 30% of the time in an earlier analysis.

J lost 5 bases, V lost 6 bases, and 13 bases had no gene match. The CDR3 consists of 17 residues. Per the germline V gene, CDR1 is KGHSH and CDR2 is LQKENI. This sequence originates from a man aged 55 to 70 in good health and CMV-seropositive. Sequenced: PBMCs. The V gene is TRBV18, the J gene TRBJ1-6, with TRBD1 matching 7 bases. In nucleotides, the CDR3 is TGTGCCAGCTCCCCCCGACCCTCGGGACAGAATAATTCACCCCTCCACTTT. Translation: CASSPRPSGQNNSPLHF.